The clone carrying this TCR beta chain came up many times. These data originate in a study of T cell repertoires in cytomegalovirus infection. TCRdb independently ran MiXCR on the reads; one entry per CDR3 protein. The sample has about 230,000 distinct CDR3 sequences; 6.5% are singletons. The CDR3 runs to 15 residues. The germline V gene has CDR1 SGHTA and CDR2 FQGNSA. Trimming at V came to 5 bases and at J to 6 bases, leaving 11 bases not matched to a gene. The rearrangement links TRBV7-2 to TRBJ2-7; 9 bases align to TRBD1. What was sequenced was PBMCs. The receptor was isolated from a human donor in good health (CMV status not recorded). Some clones in this sample may be carry-over from other donors' samples. CDR3 amino acids: CASSGRDRADGEQYF. CDR3 in DNA: TGTGCCAGCAGCGGACGGGACAGGGCTGATGGCGAGCAGTACTTC.